One and the same sample provided the 7 T cell receptor beta chains below, sequenced in a study of Graves' ophthalmopathy and Graves' hyperthyroidism. RNA transcripts were the template, and TCR beta CDR3 regions were amplified from them. Scientists carried out first-round RT-PCR using HTBI primers and then a second-round multiplex PCR. TCRdb reprocessed the multiplex PCR reads with MiXCR, giving one entry per CDR3 protein. This sample carries about 740,000 distinct CDR3 sequences, roughly two fifths of them seen once, and the ten largest clones take about 40%. Sequencing input: peripheral blood. The source of these receptors is an adult man with Graves' ophthalmopathy.

Concerning this clonotype: A much larger clone lies one base from this, so it may be a read error. This sequence joins TRBV10-2 and TRBJ2-5; weak D call: TRBD1 (6 bases). This CDR3 comprises 12 residues. Germline values: CDR1 WSHSY, CDR2 SAAADI. The CDR3 nucleotides are TGCGCCAGCAACCAGGGGCAAGAGACCCGGTACTTC. It yields the protein CASNQGQETRYF.

There are a few counts of this clonotype. The V and J genes are TRBV10-3 and TRBJ2-1, with 7 nucleotides matching TRBD2. The CDR3 covers 13 residues. Per the germline V gene, CDR1 is ENHRY and CDR2 is SYGVKD. V was pared by 6 bases and J by 5 bases, with 4 bases of the junction left unmatched. CDR3 region: CAISPSGNNEQFF. The CDR3 DNA is TGTGCCATCAGCCCTAGCGGTAACAATGAGCAGTTCTTC.

Regarding this clonotype: A much bigger clone sits one base away, suggesting this may be a read error. A read error is likely, as this CDR3 ends without the conserved phenylalanine or tryptophan. The chain joins TRBV5-1 to TRBJ1-1; 8 nucleotides line up with TRBD1. Germline loops: CDR1 SGHRS, CDR2 YFSETQ. After removal of 5 bases from V and 5 bases from J, the junction contained 11 bases not matched to a gene. This CDR3 is built from 15 residues. The chain's CDR3 is CASSGQGALDTEAFL. DNA of the CDR3: TGCGCCAGCAGTGGTCAGGGGGCGTTGGATACTGAAGCTTTCCTT.

Only a few counts were recorded for this clonotype. This sequence joins TRBV20-1 and TRBJ1-4; possible D gene TRBD1, 6 bases. The germline V and J ends were trimmed by 5 bases and 4 bases, with 8 bases remaining between them. Looked up from germline, CDR1 is DFQATT and CDR2 is SNEGSKA (reference sequence). The CDR3 is made up of 12 amino acids. The CDR3 bases are TGCAGTGCTGACAGGATTAATGAAAAACTGTTTTTT. It is translated as CSADRINEKLFF.

V usage is TRBV15 and J usage is TRBJ2-5; the match to TRBD1 covers 9 bases. The CDR3 consists of 15 residues. Germline V gene sequence: CDR1 LNHNV, CDR2 YYDKDF (reference sequence). V shed 3 bases, J shed 5 bases, and the junction held 7 bases outside the gene matches. The CDR3 bases are TGTGCCACCAGCAGGGGTACAGGGGGCGCGGAGACCCAGTACTTC. Protein: CATSRGTGGAETQYF.

V gene TRBV19 combines with J gene TRBJ2-2, with 10 bases identical to TRBD2. The CDR3 loop spans 14 amino acids. Unmatched junction bases numbered 7, after V lost 9 bases and J lost 6 bases. Germline V gene lookup returns CDR1 LNHDA and CDR2 SQIVND (reference sequence). As DNA, the CDR3 is TGTGCCAGCGCGGGTAGCGGGAGGTCCGGGGAGCTGTTTTTT. The encoded protein is CASAGSGRSGELFF.

In DNA form, the CDR3 reads TGTGCCAGCAGCCTATCCGGGTTCAATGAAAAACTGTTTTTT. Protein product: CASSLSGFNEKLFF. The chain recombines TRBV7-2 with TRBJ1-4; D gene uncertain. The CDR3 has 14 amino acids. Looked up from germline, CDR1 is SGHTA and CDR2 is FQGNSA. V was trimmed by 5 bases and J by 5 bases, leaving 12 bases between them.